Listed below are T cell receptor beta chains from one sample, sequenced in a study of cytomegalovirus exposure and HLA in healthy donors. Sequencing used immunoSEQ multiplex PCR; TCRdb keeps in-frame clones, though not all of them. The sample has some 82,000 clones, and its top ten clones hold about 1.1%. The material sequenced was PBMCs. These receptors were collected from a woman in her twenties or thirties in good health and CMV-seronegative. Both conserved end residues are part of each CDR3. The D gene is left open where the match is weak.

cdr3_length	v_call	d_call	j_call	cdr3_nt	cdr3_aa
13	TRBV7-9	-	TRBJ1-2	TGTGCCAGCAGCCCAGGACAGAACTATGGCTACACCTTC	CASSPGQNYGYTF
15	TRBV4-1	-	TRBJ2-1	TGCGCCAGCAGCCTAGACCCAGGACAGTACAATGAGCAGTTCTTC	CASSLDPGQYNEQFF
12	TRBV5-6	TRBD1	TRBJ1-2	TGTGCCAGCAGCCGGACAGGATTTGGCTACACCTTC	CASSRTGFGYTF
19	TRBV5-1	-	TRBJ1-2	TGCGCCAGCAGCTTGGACGGTGGCGGCGGGGGCTCTCCGGTGGATGGCTACACCTTC	CASSLDGGGGGSPVDGYTF
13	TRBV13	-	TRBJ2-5	TGTGCCAGCAGCTTAGGAACAGTTGTCGACCAGTACTTC	CASSLGTVVDQYF
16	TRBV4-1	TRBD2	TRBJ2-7	TGCGCCAGCAGCCAAGATCCGGGACTAGCGGGAGGGCCGCAGTACTTC	CASSQDPGLAGGPQYF
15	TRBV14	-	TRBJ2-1	TGTGCCAGCAGCCAGTTACAGGGTGGCGACAATGAGCAGTTCTTC	CASSQLQGGDNEQFF
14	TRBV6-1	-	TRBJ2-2	TGTGCCAGCAGTGACCTTCTCAACACCGGGGAGCTGTTTTTT	CASSDLLNTGELFF
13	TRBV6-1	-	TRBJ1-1	TGTGCCAGCAATTCGGGGTGGCGCACTGAAGCTTTCTTT	CASNSGWRTEAFF
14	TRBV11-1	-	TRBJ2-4	TGTGCCAGCAGCCTAACAGGGTCGTTGGACATTCAGTACTTC	CASSLTGSLDIQYF
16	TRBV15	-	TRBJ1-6	TGTGCCACCAGCAGAGATCGGGAAACCTATAATTCACCCCTCCACTTT	CATSRDRETYNSPLHF
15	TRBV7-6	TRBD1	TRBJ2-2	TGTGCCAGCAGTCAGGGACAGGGCCACACCGGGGAGCTGTTTTTT	CASSQGQGHTGELFF
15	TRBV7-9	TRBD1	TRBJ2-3	TGTGCCAGCAGCACCGGGACAGAGAGCACAGATACGCAGTATTTT	CASSTGTESTDTQYF
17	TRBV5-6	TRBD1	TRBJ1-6	TGTGCCAGCAGCGAAGGACAGGGCAGCGCCTATAATTCACCCCTCCACTTT	CASSEGQGSAYNSPLHF
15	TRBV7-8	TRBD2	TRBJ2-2	TGTGCCAGCAGCTTAGTGAGCGGGGGGGCCGGGGAGCTGTTTTTT	CASSLVSGGAGELFF
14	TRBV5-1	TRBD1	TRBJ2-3	TGCGCCAGCAGCAGGGACAGTAGCACAGATACGCAGTATTTT	CASSRDSSTDTQYF
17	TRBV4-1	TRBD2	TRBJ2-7	TGCGCCAGCAGCCAAGAATCGCCTAGCGGGTACGCCTACGAGCAGTACTTC	CASSQESPSGYAYEQYF
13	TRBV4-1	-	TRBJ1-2	TGCGCCAGCAGCCAATCGGGTAACTATGGCTACACCTTC	CASSQSGNYGYTF
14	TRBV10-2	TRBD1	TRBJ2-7	TGCGCCAGCAGTGGACAGGGGGGGTCCTACGAGCAGTACTTC	CASSGQGGSYEQYF
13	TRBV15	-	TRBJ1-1	TGTGCCACCAGCAGAGATGGAGCCAGGGGAGCTTTCTTT	CATSRDGARGAFF
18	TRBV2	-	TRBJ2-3	TGTGCCAGCAGTGAGTTATTGGTGACGGGTCCCAGCACAGATACGCAGTATTTT	CASSELLVTGPSTDTQYF
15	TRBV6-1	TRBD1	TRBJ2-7	TGTGCCAGCAGCAGGGGACAGTCAAGCTCCTACGAGCAGTACTTC	CASSRGQSSSYEQYF
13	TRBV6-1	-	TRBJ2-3	TGTGCCAGTTCGACAGGCCGCACAGATACGCAGTATTTT	CASSTGRTDTQYF